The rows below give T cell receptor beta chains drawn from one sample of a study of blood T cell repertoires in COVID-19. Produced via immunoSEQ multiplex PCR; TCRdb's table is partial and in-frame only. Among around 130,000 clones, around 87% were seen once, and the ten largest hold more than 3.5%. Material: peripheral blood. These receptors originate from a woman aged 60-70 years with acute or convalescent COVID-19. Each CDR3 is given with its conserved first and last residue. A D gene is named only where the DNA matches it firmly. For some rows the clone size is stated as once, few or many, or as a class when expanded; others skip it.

DNA: TGCGCCAGCAGCCCGGGGACTAGCGGGATCTACGAGCAGTACTTC
CDR3: CASSPGTSGIYEQYF
size: NA
V: TRBV5-1
D: TRBD2
J: TRBJ2-7

DNA: TGTGCCAGCAGCTTAGAGGGGGGGCTTAGCGATGGCTACACCTTC
CDR3: CASSLEGGLSDGYTF
size: NA
V: TRBV7-9
D: NA
J: TRBJ1-2

DNA: TGTGCCAGCACTGGCTCTCCCTACAATGAGCAGTTCTTC
CDR3: CASTGSPYNEQFF
size: NA
V: TRBV28
D: NA
J: TRBJ2-1

DNA: TGTGCCAGCAGCCAAGAGGGGACAGTGAATCAGCCCCAGCATTTT
CDR3: CASSQEGTVNQPQHF
size: NA
V: TRBV4-2
D: TRBD1
J: TRBJ1-5

DNA: TGCAGCGTTGACATACAGGGCCCAGGCTACACCTTC
CDR3: CSVDIQGPGYTF
size: NA
V: TRBV29-1
D: NA
J: TRBJ1-2

DNA: TGTGCCTGGAGTGTTCAAAGGGGGACTGAAGCTTTCTTT
CDR3: CAWSVQRGTEAFF
size: NA
V: TRBV30
D: NA
J: TRBJ1-1

DNA: TGTGCCAGTAGTACTTCGGACTCGGCTGGAAACACCATATATTTT
CDR3: CASSTSDSAGNTIYF
size: NA
V: TRBV19
D: NA
J: TRBJ1-3

DNA: TGTGCCAGCAGCTCCCCAGGGGAGGGCCACTATGGCTACACCTTC
CDR3: CASSSPGEGHYGYTF
size: NA
V: TRBV28
D: NA
J: TRBJ1-2

DNA: TGTGCCAGCAGTGACTCCTCTGGCAGAGGCGAGCCCCAGCATTTT
CDR3: CASSDSSGRGEPQHF
size: few
V: TRBV6-5
D: NA
J: TRBJ1-5

DNA: TGCGCCAGCAGCTTGGTTCAGGGAAAGGGCACTGAAGCTTTCTTT
CDR3: CASSLVQGKGTEAFF
size: NA
V: TRBV5-1
D: NA
J: TRBJ1-1

DNA: TGTGCCAGCAGCCAAGATGGGACTAGCGGGAGCGCCAATGAGCAGTTCTTC
CDR3: CASSQDGTSGSANEQFF
size: once
V: TRBV3-1/TRBV3-2
D: TRBD2
J: TRBJ2-1

DNA: TGTGCCACCAGTGATGTTGACACCTACACAGATACGCAGTATTTT
CDR3: CATSDVDTYTDTQYF
size: once
V: TRBV24-1
D: NA
J: TRBJ2-3

DNA: TGTGCCAGCAGCTTTCAGGGCACCGGGGAGCTGTTTTTT
CDR3: CASSFQGTGELFF
size: NA
V: TRBV7-3
D: NA
J: TRBJ2-2

DNA: TGTGCCAGCAGCTCCCTGGAGGGTGCCCGCACTTTCTTT
CDR3: CASSSLEGARTFF
size: NA
V: TRBV9
D: NA
J: TRBJ1-1

DNA: TGTGCCAGCAGGGGAGGCACCGGCTATGGCTACACCTTC
CDR3: CASRGGTGYGYTF
size: NA
V: TRBV27
D: NA
J: TRBJ1-2

DNA: TGCGCCAGCAGGAATTGGGGAGGGACTAGCGGGAGAGGGGCCCACAATGAGCAGTTCTTC
CDR3: CASRNWGGTSGRGAHNEQFF
size: NA
V: TRBV10-2
D: TRBD2
J: TRBJ2-1

DNA: TGTGCCAGCAGTTCCCCCCGGGACAGGGGATCAAATTCACCCCTCCACTTT
CDR3: CASSSPRDRGSNSPLHF
size: NA
V: TRBV5-4
D: TRBD1
J: TRBJ1-6

DNA: TGCGCCAGTACCTCGGGGGGGGCCAGCACAGATACGCAGTATTTT
CDR3: CASTSGGASTDTQYF
size: NA
V: TRBV5-1
D: TRBD2
J: TRBJ2-3

DNA: TGTGCCAGTAGTATAGGGGGGGTTGGAACTGAAGCTTTCTTT
CDR3: CASSIGGVGTEAFF
size: NA
V: TRBV19
D: NA
J: TRBJ1-1

DNA: TGTGCCAGCAGTGACGCCGGGACTTGGGACTATGGCTACACCTTC
CDR3: CASSDAGTWDYGYTF
size: few
V: TRBV6-6
D: NA
J: TRBJ1-2

DNA: TGTGCCAGCAGCTTAGCAGCAGGGGAAAAACTGTTTTTT
CDR3: CASSLAAGEKLFF
size: NA
V: TRBV7-2
D: NA
J: TRBJ1-4

DNA: TGTGCCAGCAGCCCGGGACAGGGGAACAGTGAAAAACTGTTTTTT
CDR3: CASSPGQGNSEKLFF
size: NA
V: TRBV7-9
D: TRBD1
J: TRBJ1-4

DNA: TGTGCCAGCAGCCCAACAGGGGACGGGGTTCAGCCCCAGCATTTT
CDR3: CASSPTGDGVQPQHF
size: NA
V: TRBV3-1/TRBV3-2
D: TRBD1
J: TRBJ1-5

DNA: TGTGCCAGCAGCAAAGACGAGTGGGGGCCGGGACTAGCCGGGTACAATGAGCAGTTCTTC
CDR3: CASSKDEWGPGLAGYNEQFF
size: few
V: TRBV21-1
D: NA
J: TRBJ2-1

DNA: TGTGCCAGCAGTGAACTGTCCGATAATTCACCCCTCCACTTT
CDR3: CASSELSDNSPLHF
size: few
V: TRBV6-1
D: NA
J: TRBJ1-6

DNA: TGTGCCAGCACCACCGCCCTCAGGGGGGCAAGAACTGAAGCTTTCTTT
CDR3: CASTTALRGARTEAFF
size: NA
V: TRBV27
D: TRBD1
J: TRBJ1-1

DNA: TGTGCCAGCAGTGCCCAGGGTGGGGCCACTGAAGCTTTCTTT
CDR3: CASSAQGGATEAFF
size: NA
V: TRBV2
D: NA
J: TRBJ1-1

DNA: TGTGCCAGCAGCTTCAGGGGCGACGAGCAGTACTTC
CDR3: CASSFRGDEQYF
size: NA
V: TRBV7-9
D: NA
J: TRBJ2-7

DNA: TGTGCCAGCTCACCACCGGACAGGGCTAATCAGCCCCAGCATTTT
CDR3: CASSPPDRANQPQHF
size: NA
V: TRBV18
D: TRBD1
J: TRBJ1-5

DNA: TGTGCCTGGAGTGTACTACGTCCCGGGGAGCAGTACTTC
CDR3: CAWSVLRPGEQYF
size: NA
V: TRBV30
D: NA
J: TRBJ2-7

DNA: TGTGCCAGTCGGGGGACAGGATTCAACACTGAAGCTTTCTTT
CDR3: CASRGTGFNTEAFF
size: NA
V: TRBV19
D: TRBD1
J: TRBJ1-1

DNA: TGTGCCAGCTCACAGGGACAGGGGTCCAACACCGGGGAGCTGTTTTTT
CDR3: CASSQGQGSNTGELFF
size: NA
V: TRBV18
D: TRBD1
J: TRBJ2-2

DNA: TGTGCCAGCAGCCAATATAGTGATAACTATGGCTACACCTTC
CDR3: CASSQYSDNYGYTF
size: once
V: TRBV3-1/TRBV3-2
D: NA
J: TRBJ1-2

DNA: TGTGCCAGCAGCTTGGGGGGCAGCGACTATGGCTACACCTTC
CDR3: CASSLGGSDYGYTF
size: NA
V: TRBV5-8
D: NA
J: TRBJ1-2

DNA: TGTGCCAGCAGCTTAGGGACAGGGCCTGGGGAGCTGTTTTTT
CDR3: CASSLGTGPGELFF
size: NA
V: TRBV7-9
D: TRBD1
J: TRBJ2-2

DNA: TGTGCCAGCAGTCGTGACAGGGCAAGGGGTGGCTACACCTTC
CDR3: CASSRDRARGGYTF
size: NA
V: TRBV28
D: TRBD1
J: TRBJ1-2

DNA: TGTGCCAGCAGCTTTGAGGGGGAGGCTTTCTTT
CDR3: CASSFEGEAFF
size: NA
V: TRBV7-9
D: NA
J: TRBJ1-1

DNA: TGTGCCAGTAGTATAGTTGGAGGACGAGGGACAGCCTATGGCTACACCTTC
CDR3: CASSIVGGRGTAYGYTF
size: NA
V: TRBV19
D: TRBD1
J: TRBJ1-2

DNA: TGTGCCAGCAGTGAGGAGAGACTAGTAGTGGTCAATGAGCAGTTCTTC
CDR3: CASSEERLVVVNEQFF
size: NA
V: TRBV2
D: NA
J: TRBJ2-1

DNA: TGTGCCAGCAGCGTAGAAGGGGCGGGGGATCAGCCCCAGCATTTT
CDR3: CASSVEGAGDQPQHF
size: NA
V: TRBV9
D: NA
J: TRBJ1-5

DNA: TGTGCCAGCAGCAAAGAAACAGGGCCAACTAATGAAAAACTGTTTTTT
CDR3: CASSKETGPTNEKLFF
size: NA
V: TRBV21-1
D: NA
J: TRBJ1-4

DNA: TGTGCCACCAGTGATTTAGCGGGAGCAGGGACAGATACGCAGTATTTT
CDR3: CATSDLAGAGTDTQYF
size: NA
V: TRBV24-1
D: TRBD2
J: TRBJ2-3

DNA: TGTGCCTGGAGTGTAGGCCGGGGAAGCTACAATGAGCAGTTCTTC
CDR3: CAWSVGRGSYNEQFF
size: NA
V: TRBV30
D: NA
J: TRBJ2-1

DNA: TGTGCCAGCAGCTCCTCGCTAGCGGGATCAAGGGAGCAGTTCTTC
CDR3: CASSSSLAGSREQFF
size: NA
V: TRBV7-3
D: TRBD2
J: TRBJ2-1

DNA: TGTGCCAGTAGTATGAGGGGGCTTGGGGACACTGAAGCTTTCTTT
CDR3: CASSMRGLGDTEAFF
size: NA
V: TRBV19
D: TRBD1
J: TRBJ1-1

DNA: TGTGCCAGCAGCCAAGCCGGGACAGGGGATTCACCCCTCCACTTT
CDR3: CASSQAGTGDSPLHF
size: NA
V: TRBV4-2
D: TRBD1
J: TRBJ1-6

DNA: TGTGCCAGCAGTCGTGAGGGCTCCTACAATGAGCAGTTCTTC
CDR3: CASSREGSYNEQFF
size: NA
V: TRBV6-2/TRBV6-3
D: NA
J: TRBJ2-1

DNA: TGTGCCAGCAGCTTGGACGGCGGACTAGCGGGAGGTGAGCAGTACTTC
CDR3: CASSLDGGLAGGEQYF
size: NA
V: TRBV5-5
D: TRBD2
J: TRBJ2-7

DNA: TGTGCCAGCAGCTTTGACAGGATTCCCCTTGGCTACACCTTC
CDR3: CASSFDRIPLGYTF
size: few
V: TRBV7-2
D: NA
J: TRBJ1-2

DNA: TGCAGCGTTAGTCAGGGATGGACCACTGAAGCTTTCTTT
CDR3: CSVSQGWTTEAFF
size: NA
V: TRBV29-1
D: NA
J: TRBJ1-1

DNA: TGTGCCAGCAGCTTGATTTCTGGACTAGCAAGCCATGAGCAGTTCTTC
CDR3: CASSLISGLASHEQFF
size: NA
V: TRBV7-9
D: TRBD2
J: TRBJ2-1